Each of the 9 T cell receptor beta chains below was sequenced from the same sample in a study of shared clonotypes between healthy human individuals. The method was immunoSEQ multiplex PCR; TCRdb's version includes in-frame clones alone and lacks a portion of them. The sample has fewer than 1 million clones; about 96% are singletons. As defined, naive CD8 cells were CD45RO-negative and positively selected for CCR7, with terminally differentiated effector memory CD45RA+ cells excluded. Sequenced input: naive CD8+ T cells sorted from blood. The receptors originated from a man aged 30 to 45 in good health.

Comments on this clone: The same CDR3 can be traced to other DNA sequences in this sample. CDR3 DNA sequence: TGCGCCAGCAGCTTAGGCGGTAGCTCCTACAATGAGCAGTTCTTC. Residues: CASSLGGSSYNEQFF. The chain links TRBV5-1 to TRBJ2-1; unclear D gene. The V and J ends lost 2 bases and 0 bases respectively, with 9 bases between them. The germline CDR1 and CDR2 sequences are SGHRS and YFSETQ. CDR3 length: 15 amino acids.

In regard to this clone: The sample holds other DNA sequences that translate to the same CDR3. The genes are TRBV27 and TRBJ1-1, with TRBD1 as a possible D gene (5 bases). This CDR3 is 13 amino acids long. Germline V gives CDR1 MNHEY, CDR2 SMNVEV (reference sequence). Between the trimmed V and J ends, which lost 5 bases and 3 bases, there was a span of 10 bases. The CDR3 is CASSIARDTEAFF. The CDR3 region has the DNA TGTGCCAGCAGTATCGCCAGGGACACTGAAGCTTTCTTT.

Worth noting for this clone: This same CDR3 is encoded by further DNA sequences in the sample. V and J are TRBV27 and TRBJ2-7; D is uncertain. Germline assignment: CDR1 MNHEY and CDR2 SMNVEV (reference sequence). Trimming took off 2 bases at V and 0 bases at J, with 2 bases between the two ends. The CDR3 extends over 12 amino acids. The CDR3 DNA reads as TGTGCCAGCAGTTTACCCTCCTACGAGCAGTACTTC. Protein product: CASSLPSYEQYF.

The J gene is TRBJ2-1, the V gene TRBV7-9; no clear D gene. Germline lookup yields CDR1 SEHNR and CDR2 FQNEAQ (reference sequence). CDR3 length equals 12 residues. V shed 5 bases and J shed 4 bases, with 6 bases lying between them. Written as DNA, the CDR3 is TGTGCCAGCAGCACTCGTTACAATGAGCAGTTCTTC. As protein: CASSTRYNEQFF.

V gene TRBV19 combines with J gene TRBJ2-1; no firm D call. CDR3 size: 15 residues. V was cut by 6 bases and J by 0 bases, with 12 bases left in between. Germline-derived CDR1 and CDR2 are LNHDA and SQIVND (reference sequence). The CDR3 coding sequence is TGTGCCAGTAGGATGTACGCAAGCTCCTACAATGAGCAGTTCTTC. Its translation: CASRMYASSYNEQFF. Looking up the rest from reference TRBV19 and TRBJ2-1 gives the full variable domain: DGGITQSPKYLFRKEGQNVTLSCEQNLNHDAMYWYRQDPGQGLRLIYYSQIVNDFQKGDIAEGYSVSREKKESFPLTVTSAQKNPTAFYLCASRMYASSYNEQFFGPGTRLTVL.

The chain uses TRBV5-1 and TRBJ1-4; D is unresolved. Germline CDR1 SGHRS, CDR2 YFSETQ. The CDR3 consists of 13 residues. V lost 1 base and J lost 6, with 7 bases in between. The CDR3 DNA is TGCGCCAGCAGCTTGTCTGGGGATGAAAAACTGTTTTTT. This encodes CASSLSGDEKLFF.

This clone was observed once. The rearrangement joins TRBV7-9 to TRBJ2-7; 14 nucleotides align to TRBD2. Germline V gene sequence: CDR1 SEHNR, CDR2 FQNEAQ (reference sequence). The CDR3 runs to 15 residues. V was pared by 5 bases and J by 7 bases, with 7 bases of the junction left unmatched. The CDR3: CASSAGTSGSWEQYF. The CDR3 DNA sequence: TGTGCCAGCAGCGCCGGGACTAGCGGGAGTTGGGAGCAGTACTTC.

The chain couples TRBV2 to TRBJ2-3; D is unresolved. The CDR3 loop spans 12 amino acids. V lost 3 bases and J lost 6, with 7 bases in between. Per germline, CDR1 SNHLY and CDR2 FYNNEI. The CDR3 here is CASSDARDTQYF. CDR3 nucleotides: TGTGCCAGCAGTGACGCCCGGGATACGCAGTATTTT.

This sequence joins TRBV27 and TRBJ2-5; a weak D match, TRBD1 (5 bases). The V end was cut by 3 bases, the J end by 4 bases, with 18 bases between. Germline CDR1 reads MNHEY; CDR2 reads SMNVEV (reference sequence). The CDR3 has 16 residues. CDR3 in amino acids: CASSLMGQQPGETQYF. In DNA form, the CDR3 reads TGTGCCAGCAGTTTGATGGGGCAGCAACCAGGAGAGACCCAGTACTTC.